This TCR beta chain was recovered during a study of blood T cell repertoires in COVID-19. For the study at large: Samples taken during acute and convalescent COVID-19 were collected in the United States, Italy and Spain.

Authors' methods: Scientists estimated how many nucleated cells there were by amplifying reference gene primers. The data were produced by immunoSEQ multiplex PCR, yet TCRdb's version contains in-frame clones alone and is incomplete. Clonal size and the V and J genes are those of that table, whereas D and trimming came from the DNA. The sample records 150,000 or so clones, over 80% being singletons. Grouping used clinical history reported by participants in a survey and questionnaire. Two negative PCRs, clearance, or symptom resolution characterized the recovered Cohort 3 donors. Trimming cost V 6 bases and J 0 bases; bases outside gene matches: 5. This CDR3 is built from 15 residues. Germline V gene lookup returns CDR1 MDHEN and CDR2 SYDVKM.

Source material: PBMCs or T cells enriched from blood (not recorded which). The sequence was collected from a woman between 55 and 75 years old who had recovered from COVID-19. The V call is TRBV28, the J call TRBJ2-3; 8 bases fit TRBD1. CDR3: CASRTGATSTDTQYF. DNA for the CDR3: TGTGCCAGCAGGACAGGGGCAACTAGCACAGATACGCAGTATTTT. Based on the CDR3 plus reference TRBV28 and TRBJ2-3, the full variable domain is DVKVTQSSRYLVKRTGEKVFLECVQDMDHENMFWYRQDPGLGLRLIYFSYDVKMKEKGDIPEGYSVSREKKERFSLILESASTNQTSMYLCASRTGATSTDTQYFGPGTRLTVL.